This TCR beta chain originates from a study of blood T cell repertoires in COVID-19. Study-level information: In each case, the material was cDNA or gDNA derived from T cells, B-cell-depleted T cells, or PBMCs.

From germline, CDR1 is SEHNR and CDR2 FQNEAQ (reference sequence). With 5 bases removed from V and 7 bases from J, the gap between germline ends came to 6 bases. The CDR3 spans 11 residues. Produced via immunoSEQ multiplex PCR; TCRdb's table is partial and in-frame only. The profile shows about 110,000 clones, less than 85% of them singletons. The receptor was isolated from a woman aged 60 to 75 with acute or convalescent COVID-19. The V and J genes are TRBV7-9 and TRBJ2-1; D uncertain. The specimen was peripheral blood. The chain's CDR3 is CASSQNNEQFF. Written as DNA, the CDR3 is TGTGCCAGCAGCCAGAATAATGAGCAGTTCTTC.